The 28 T cell receptor beta chains below were found in one sample sequenced in a study of blood T cell repertoires in COVID-19. Using immunoSEQ multiplex PCR, the repertoire was profiled, and TCRdb retains in-frame clones only, with some absent. The sample includes about 120,000 clones, roughly four fifths seen only once; the top ten take 7.9%. The sequencing sample was made of peripheral blood. These receptors were obtained from a human donor in a cohort sampled during active COVID-19.

The chain is built from TRBV5-1 and TRBJ2-5; 7 bases fit TRBD1. Losses at the gene ends were 0 bases for V and 3 bases for J; bases not matched to a gene: 2. Germline lookup yields CDR1 SGHRS and CDR2 YFSETQ. The CDR3 covers 14 residues. The CDR3 is CASSLGQGKETQYF. CDR3 sequence (DNA): TGCGCCAGCAGCTTGGGACAGGGAAAAGAGACCCAGTACTTC.

This chain links TRBV6-1 with TRBJ2-2; D remains unclear. This CDR3 contains 15 residues. V dropped 3 bases and J dropped 0 bases, with 8 bases sitting between them. CDR1 and CDR2 from the germline V gene are MNHNS and SASEGT. CDR3 protein: CASSEESANTGELFF. The CDR3 DNA reads TGTGCCAGCAGTGAGGAGTCCGCGAACACCGGGGAGCTGTTTTTT.

The chain carries TRBV7-2 and TRBJ2-6, with 7 positions matching TRBD1. CDR1 and CDR2 from the germline V gene are SGHTA and FQGNSA. This CDR3 has 19 amino acids. V lost 5 bases, J lost 0 bases, and 13 bases stayed unmatched. The CDR3 loop is CASSPGTVVRLSGANVLTF. CDR3 nucleotide sequence: TGTGCCAGCAGCCCTGGGACAGTTGTCCGTCTCTCTGGGGCCAACGTCCTGACTTTC.

The rearrangement uses TRBV7-2 and TRBJ1-2; D unresolved. Trimming shortened V by 1 base and J by 7 bases, and 16 bases separated the two germline ends. There are 15 residues in the CDR3. The V gene's germline CDR1 is SGHTA and CDR2 FQGNSA. The CDR3 loop is CASSLVARVEGGYTF. DNA for the CDR3: TGTGCCAGCAGCTTAGTGGCGAGGGTAGAGGGTGGCTACACCTTC.

This clone was observed once. This sequence joins TRBV10-3 and TRBJ1-2; D unresolved. The CDR3 has 15 residues. CDR1 is ENHRY and CDR2 is SYGVKD in the germline V gene. Trimming removed 4 bases at V and 0 bases at J, with 12 bases between. The CDR3 protein is CAISVAADSNYGYTF. CDR3 bases: TGTGCCATCAGTGTCGCGGCGGACTCTAACTATGGCTACACCTTC.

This clone occurred a few times. This chain joins TRBV4-1 and TRBJ2-7, with 10 nucleotides matching TRBD1. Germline assignment: CDR1 MGHRA and CDR2 YSYEKL. V trimming: 3 bases; J trimming: 3 bases; junction bases outside the gene matches: 8. CDR3 length: 16 amino acids. As DNA, the CDR3 is TGCGCCAGCAGCCATGGACAGGGGGAATCCATCTACGAGCAGTACTTC. Amino acid sequence: CASSHGQGESIYEQYF.

This clone was observed a few times. The chain links TRBV4-1 to TRBJ2-7; TRBD1 might be the D (5 bases). The germline V and J ends were trimmed by 0 bases and 2 bases, with 11 bases remaining between them. CDR3 length: 15 amino acids. In germline, CDR1 is MGHRA, CDR2 YSYEKL. This chain's CDR3 is CASSQEVLGPYEQYF. The CDR3, as DNA: TGCGCCAGCAGCCAAGAAGTTTTGGGGCCCTACGAGCAGTACTTC.

Only a few counts were recorded for this clone. The chain combines TRBV27 with TRBJ2-7, with D unresolved. Germline assignment: CDR1 MNHEY and CDR2 SMNVEV (reference sequence). The CDR3 is made up of 11 amino acids. V lost 8 bases to trimming and J lost 6 bases, with 11 bases between them. The CDR3 sequence: CASGFQVEQYF. The DNA for the CDR3 is TGTGCCAGCGGATTTCAGGTCGAGCAGTACTTC.

This chain connects TRBV7-2 to TRBJ2-3; the match to TRBD2 covers 9 bases. CDR1 and CDR2 from the germline V gene are SGHTA and FQGNSA. V was clipped by 5 bases and J by 3 bases; unmatched bases: 15. The length of the CDR3 is 18 residues. The CDR3 DNA sequence: TGTGCCAGCAGCACCGGGAGAACTAGCGGGCCGAGGACAGATACGCAGTATTTT. As protein: CASSTGRTSGPRTDTQYF.

V usage is TRBV30 and J usage is TRBJ1-3; D unclear. V gave up 4 bases and J gave up 1 base, with 8 bases separating them. Germline loops: CDR1 GTSNPN, CDR2 SVGIG (reference sequence). CDR3 length: 13 residues. In DNA form, the CDR3 reads TGTGCCTGGAACAGCCCTTCTGGAAACACCATATATTTT. Amino acids: CAWNSPSGNTIYF.

This clone was counted between two and nine times. The rearrangement joins TRBV27 to TRBJ1-6; D is possibly TRBD1 (6 bases). Germline CDR1 reads MNHEY; CDR2 reads SMNVEV (reference sequence). V dropped 0 bases and J dropped 10 bases, with 13 bases sitting between them. This CDR3 comprises 15 residues. CDR3 residues: CASSLSGQPLSPLHF. For the CDR3, the DNA is TGTGCCAGCAGTTTATCGGGACAACCCCTCTCACCCCTCCACTTT.

The chain links TRBV6-5 to TRBJ2-7, with 14 bases aligning to TRBD2. Germline V gene sequence: CDR1 MNHEY, CDR2 SVGAGI. V lost 8 bases and J lost 4; bases outside the gene matches: 7. The CDR3 runs 15 residues. The chain's CDR3 is CASSFGLAGGYEQYF. CDR3 DNA: TGTGCCAGCTCCTTCGGACTAGCGGGGGGATACGAGCAGTACTTC.

This clone was seen a few times. The CDR3 DNA reads TGTGCCAGCAGTCCCTCGGAGACCCAGTACTTC. Protein product: CASSPSETQYF. The V call is TRBV6-6, the J call TRBJ2-5; D call uncertain. Trimming took 5 bases from V and 5 from J, leaving 6 bases between them. Germline assignment: CDR1 MNHNY and CDR2 SVGAGI (reference sequence). This CDR3 is built from 11 residues.

CDR3 coding DNA: TGTGCCAGCAGTGGGACAGAGTACGAGCAGTACTTC. Protein: CASSGTEYEQYF. The chain couples TRBV12-3 or TRBV12-4 to TRBJ2-7, with TRBD1 matching over 7 bases. The CDR3 contains 12 residues. The V and J ends lost 5 bases and 4 bases, in that order; junction bases with no gene match: 2.

V is TRBV29-1 and J is TRBJ2-7, with TRBD1 matching 7 bases. Germline V gene data show CDR1 as SQVTM and CDR2 as ANQGSEA. This CDR3 has 15 residues. The trim removed 6 bases at V and 3 bases at J, leaving 14 bases unmatched. CDR3: CSVAVGQSGIYEQYF. The CDR3 DNA sequence: TGCAGCGTCGCGGTGGGACAGTCTGGGATCTACGAGCAGTACTTC.

The V call is TRBV9, the J call TRBJ1-2, with D perhaps matching TRBD1 (5 bases). This CDR3 region has 12 residues. From germline, CDR1 is SGDLS and CDR2 YYNGEE. V was clipped by 1 base and J by 6 bases, with 7 bases between them. This chain's CDR3 is CASSVQGHGYTF. The CDR3 nucleotides are TGTGCCAGCAGCGTACAGGGCCATGGCTACACCTTC.

The chain employs TRBV6-5 and TRBJ2-7, with 7 bases matching TRBD2. With V trimmed by 8 bases and J by 2 bases, 3 bases remained unmatched. This CDR3 has 12 residues. Germline assignment: CDR1 MNHEY and CDR2 SVGAGI. CDR3 amino acids: CASGRAPYEQYF. CDR3 DNA: TGTGCCAGCGGGAGGGCCCCCTACGAGCAGTACTTC.

This clone has at least ten counts. This chain connects TRBV28 to TRBJ2-7; 10 bases are shared with TRBD1. The CDR3 loop spans 16 amino acids. The V segment lost 1 base and the J segment 4 bases; nucleotides outside the gene matches: 7. CDR1 and CDR2 (germline): MDHEN, SYDVKM. In nucleotides, the CDR3 is TGTGCCAGCAGTTTATATCCGACAGGGGGCTGGTACGAGCAGTACTTC. This translates into CASSLYPTGGWYEQYF.

The rearrangement joins TRBV19 to TRBJ1-4; tentative D call: TRBD1 (6 bases). V lost 1 base and J lost 11, with 11 bases in between. This CDR3 spans 13 amino acids. Germline CDR1 is LNHDA and CDR2 is SQIVND (reference sequence). For the CDR3, the DNA is TGTGCCAGTAGTATAGTGGCAGGGGATAAACTGTTTTTT. This sequence encodes CASSIVAGDKLFF.

The chain uses TRBV6-5 and TRBJ2-7, with 10 bases that match TRBD2. J lost 4 bases, V lost 2 bases, and 8 bases had no gene match. The CDR3 runs to 16 residues. Germline lookup yields CDR1 MNHEY and CDR2 SVGAGI. The CDR3 coding sequence is TGTGCCAGCAGTTACGGGGCGTTAGCGGGGGGTTACGAGCAGTACTTC. It translates to CASSYGALAGGYEQYF.

The genes are TRBV15 and TRBJ2-1; TRBD1 matches at 9 bases. Germline trimming cut 3 bases from V and 8 bases from J; bases unmatched to any gene: 5. The CDR3 contains 14 residues. From germline, CDR1 is LNHNV and CDR2 YYDKDF (reference sequence). The CDR3 sequence is CATSRGQGRDEQFF. As DNA, the CDR3 is TGTGCCACCAGCAGGGGACAGGGACGCGATGAGCAGTTCTTC. Drawing the rest from reference TRBV15 and TRBJ2-1, the complete variable domain is DAMVIQNPRYQVTQFGKPVTLSCSQTLNHNVMYWYQQKSSQAPKLLFHYYDKDFNNEADTPDNFQSRRPNTSFCFLDIRSPGLGDTAMYLCATSRGQGRDEQFFGPGTRLTVL.

This clone was observed a few times. The rearrangement links TRBV15 to TRBJ2-7; possibly TRBD1 for D (6 bases). This CDR3 region has 16 residues. In germline, CDR1 is LNHNV, CDR2 YYDKDF (reference sequence). V dropped 0 bases and J dropped 2 bases, with 14 bases sitting between them. CDR3 sequence: CATSRERAGATYEQYF. CDR3 nucleotide sequence: TGTGCCACCAGCAGAGAAAGGGCAGGGGCGACCTACGAGCAGTACTTC. Supplemented by reference TRBV15 and TRBJ2-7, the full variable domain reads DAMVIQNPRYQVTQFGKPVTLSCSQTLNHNVMYWYQQKSSQAPKLLFHYYDKDFNNEADTPDNFQSRRPNTSFCFLDIRSPGLGDTAMYLCATSRERAGATYEQYFGPGTRLTVT.

This clone appeared a few times. The V and J genes are TRBV6-5 and TRBJ1-6; D possibly corresponds to TRBD1 (5 bases). Germline CDR1 reads MNHEY; CDR2 reads SVGAGI. This CDR3 has 13 residues. V lost 7 bases and J lost 9, with 13 bases in between. For the CDR3, the DNA is TGTGCCAGCAACCAGGGAGGCGCTTCACCCCTCCACTTT. Translation gives CASNQGGASPLHF.

V gene TRBV7-9 combines with J gene TRBJ2-1; 10 bases match TRBD2. The CDR3 extends over 16 amino acids. Germline V CDR1 and CDR2: SEHNR, FQNEAQ (reference sequence). J was trimmed by 4 bases and V by 3 bases; bases with no gene match: 6. CDR3 sequence reads: CASSFSGRETYNEQFF. In DNA form, the CDR3 reads TGTGCCAGCAGCTTCAGCGGGAGGGAGACTTACAATGAGCAGTTCTTC. Complete variable domain (other parts from reference TRBV7-9 and TRBJ2-1): DTGVSQNPRHKITKRGQNVTFRCDPISEHNRLYWYRQTLGQGPEFLTYFQNEAQLEKSRLLSDRFSAERPKGSFSTLEIQRTEQGDSAMYLCASSFSGRETYNEQFFGPGTRLTVL.

This clone was recorded only once. The chain links TRBV27 to TRBJ1-2, with 7 nucleotides matching TRBD1. The CDR3 totals 16 residues. Germline V CDR1 and CDR2: MNHEY, SMNVEV (reference sequence). Germline trimming cut 2 bases from V and 0 bases from J; bases unmatched to any gene: 6. CDR3: CASSLRQGLANYGYTF. The CDR3 DNA sequence: TGTGCCAGCAGTTTACGACAGGGCTTAGCTAACTATGGCTACACCTTC.

This clone was counted only a few times. The rearrangement links TRBV2 to TRBJ2-1; 7 bases fit TRBD1. Germline CDR1 SNHLY, CDR2 FYNNEI. The CDR3 is 15 residues long. V was clipped by 6 bases and J by 0 bases; unmatched bases: 5. In DNA form, the CDR3 reads TGTGCCAGCAGGGCGACAGGGAGCTCCTACAATGAGCAGTTCTTC. This encodes CASRATGSSYNEQFF.

V and J are TRBV5-6 and TRBJ2-7; D ambiguous. V dropped 1 base and J dropped 5 bases, with 16 bases sitting between them. Germline V gene lookup returns CDR1 SGHDT and CDR2 YYEEEE. The CDR3 is 15 amino acids. CDR3 nucleotides: TGTGCCAGCAGCTTGCAAGCAGGCGTATACCACGAGCAGTACTTC. Translating gives CASSLQAGVYHEQYF.

The genes are TRBV6-1 and TRBJ1-4, with TRBD1 matching 10 bases. The germline gives CDR1 MNHNS, CDR2 SASEGT. This CDR3 is built from 18 residues. Unmatched junction bases numbered 9, after V lost 2 bases and J lost 3 bases. CDR3 region: CASSEYQGTGASNEKLFF. CDR3 nucleotides: TGTGCCAGCAGTGAATATCAAGGGACAGGGGCCTCTAATGAAAAACTGTTTTTT.